The text below deals with one TCR beta chain. What it recognizes is unknown. Trimming left V 3 bases short and J 2 bases short, with 17 bases between. The CDR3 is 17 residues long. CDR1 and CDR2 (germline): MGHRA, YSYEKL. One entry per CDR3 protein, called by TCRdb with MiXCR from the reads. The sample lists fewer than 650,000 distinct CDR3 sequences, just under 40% occurring once. This entry belongs to a study of T cell repertoires in cytomegalovirus infection. Overall study context: Based on public TCR beta signatures, there were indications of CMV infection and of a matching HLA type.

The TCR comes from a human donor in good health (CMV status not recorded). Some clones in this sample may be carry-over from other donors' samples. This sample comprised cultured PBMCs, obtained from culture after CMV antigen stimulation. The chain combines TRBV4-1 with TRBJ2-1; TRBD1 or TRBD2 may be the D gene (7 bases each). In DNA, the CDR3 is TGCGCCAGCAGCCAGCCACAGGGGAGGGGACCCTACAATGAGCAGTTCTTC. Protein sequence: CASSQPQGRGPYNEQFF.